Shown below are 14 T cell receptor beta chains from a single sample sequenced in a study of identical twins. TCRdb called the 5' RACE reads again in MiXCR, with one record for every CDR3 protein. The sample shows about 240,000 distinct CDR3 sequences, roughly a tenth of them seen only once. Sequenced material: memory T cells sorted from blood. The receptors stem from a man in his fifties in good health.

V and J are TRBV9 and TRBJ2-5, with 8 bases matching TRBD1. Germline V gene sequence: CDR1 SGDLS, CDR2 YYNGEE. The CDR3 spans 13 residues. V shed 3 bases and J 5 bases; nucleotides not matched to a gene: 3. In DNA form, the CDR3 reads TGTGCCAGCAGCGGACAGGGGTGGGAGACCCAGTACTTC. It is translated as CASSGQGWETQYF.

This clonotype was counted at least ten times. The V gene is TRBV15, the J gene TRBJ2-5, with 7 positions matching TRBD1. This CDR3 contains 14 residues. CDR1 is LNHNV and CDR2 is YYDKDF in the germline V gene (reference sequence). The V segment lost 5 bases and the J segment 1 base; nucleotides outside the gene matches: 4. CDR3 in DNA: TGTGCCACCAGCGCAGGGGGTTCCCAAGAGACCCAGTACTTC. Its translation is CATSAGGSQETQYF.

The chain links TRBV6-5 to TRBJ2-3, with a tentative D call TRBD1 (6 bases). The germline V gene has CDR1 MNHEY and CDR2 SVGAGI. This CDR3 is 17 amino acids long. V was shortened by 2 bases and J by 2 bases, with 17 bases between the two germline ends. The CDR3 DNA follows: TGTGCCAGCAGTTACACACCCCGGACAGAATCCACAGATACGCAGTATTTT. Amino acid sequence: CASSYTPRTESTDTQYF.

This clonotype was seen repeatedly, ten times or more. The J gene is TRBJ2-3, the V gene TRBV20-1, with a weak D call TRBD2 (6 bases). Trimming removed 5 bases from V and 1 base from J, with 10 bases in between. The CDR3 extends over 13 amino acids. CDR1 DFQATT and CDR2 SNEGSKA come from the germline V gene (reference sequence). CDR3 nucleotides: TGCAGTGCTGCGGGACCCGGCACAGATACGCAGTATTTT. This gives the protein CSAAGPGTDTQYF.

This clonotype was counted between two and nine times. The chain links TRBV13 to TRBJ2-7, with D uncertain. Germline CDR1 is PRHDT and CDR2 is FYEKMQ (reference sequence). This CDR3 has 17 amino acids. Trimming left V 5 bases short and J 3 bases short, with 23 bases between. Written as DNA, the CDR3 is TGTGCCAGCAGCCCAATGTTTGCTCCAGGTCACCACTACGAGCAGTACTTC. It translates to CASSPMFAPGHHYEQYF. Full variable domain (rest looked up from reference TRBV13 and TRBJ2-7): AAGVIQSPRHLIKEKRETATLKCYPIPRHDTVYWYQQGPGQDPQFLISFYEKMQSDKGSIPDRFSAQQFSDYHSELNMSSLELGDSALYFCASSPMFAPGHHYEQYFGPGTRLTVT.

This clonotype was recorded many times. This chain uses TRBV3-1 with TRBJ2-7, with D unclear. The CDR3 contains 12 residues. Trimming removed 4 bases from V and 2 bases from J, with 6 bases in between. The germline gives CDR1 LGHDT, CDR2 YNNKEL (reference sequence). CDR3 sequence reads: CASSRGTYEQYF. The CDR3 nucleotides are TGTGCCAGCAGCCGGGGAACCTACGAGCAGTACTTC.

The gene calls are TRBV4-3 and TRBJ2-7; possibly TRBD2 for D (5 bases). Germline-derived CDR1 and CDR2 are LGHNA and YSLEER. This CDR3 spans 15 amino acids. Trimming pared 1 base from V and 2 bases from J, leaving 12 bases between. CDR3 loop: CASSQGHTGTYEQYF. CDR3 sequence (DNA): TGCGCCAGCAGCCAAGGGCACACGGGGACCTACGAGCAGTACTTC.

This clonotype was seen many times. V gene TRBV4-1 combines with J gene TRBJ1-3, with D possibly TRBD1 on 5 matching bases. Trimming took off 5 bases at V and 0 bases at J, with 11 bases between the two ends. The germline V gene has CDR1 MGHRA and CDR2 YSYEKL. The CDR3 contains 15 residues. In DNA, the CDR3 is TGCGCCAGCAGCTTTGACAGAGACTCTGGAAACACCATATATTTT. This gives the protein CASSFDRDSGNTIYF.

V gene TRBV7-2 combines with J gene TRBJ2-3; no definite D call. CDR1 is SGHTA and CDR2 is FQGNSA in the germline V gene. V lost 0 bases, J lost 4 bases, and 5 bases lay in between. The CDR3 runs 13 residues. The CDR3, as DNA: TGTGCCAGCAGCTTAGCTGACCCAGATACGCAGTATTTT. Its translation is CASSLADPDTQYF.

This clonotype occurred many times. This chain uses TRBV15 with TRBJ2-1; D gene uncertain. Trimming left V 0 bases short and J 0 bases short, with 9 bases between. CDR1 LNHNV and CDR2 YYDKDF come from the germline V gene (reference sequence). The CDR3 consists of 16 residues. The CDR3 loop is CATSRERIRSYNEQFF. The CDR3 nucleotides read TGTGCCACCAGCAGAGAGCGGATCCGCTCCTACAATGAGCAGTTCTTC.

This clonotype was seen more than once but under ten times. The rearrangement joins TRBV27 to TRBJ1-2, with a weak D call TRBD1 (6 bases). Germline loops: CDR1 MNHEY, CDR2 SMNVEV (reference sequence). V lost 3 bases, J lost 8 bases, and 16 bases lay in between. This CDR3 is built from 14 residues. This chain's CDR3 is CASSFWGAANGYTF. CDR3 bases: TGTGCCAGCAGTTTTTGGGGGGCGGCGAACGGCTACACCTTC.

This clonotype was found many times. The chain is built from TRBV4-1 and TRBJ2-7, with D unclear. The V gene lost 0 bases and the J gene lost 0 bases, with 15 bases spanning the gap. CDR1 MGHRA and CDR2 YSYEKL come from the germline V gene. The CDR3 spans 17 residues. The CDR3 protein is CASSQDPGQKSSYEQYF. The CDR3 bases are TGCGCCAGCAGCCAAGATCCCGGCCAGAAAAGCTCCTACGAGCAGTACTTC.

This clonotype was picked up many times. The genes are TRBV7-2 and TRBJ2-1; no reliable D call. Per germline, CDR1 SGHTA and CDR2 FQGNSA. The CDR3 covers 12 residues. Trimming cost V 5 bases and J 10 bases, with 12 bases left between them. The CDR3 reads CASSSPFREQFF. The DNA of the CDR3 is TGTGCCAGCAGCAGCCCCTTCCGGGAGCAGTTCTTC.

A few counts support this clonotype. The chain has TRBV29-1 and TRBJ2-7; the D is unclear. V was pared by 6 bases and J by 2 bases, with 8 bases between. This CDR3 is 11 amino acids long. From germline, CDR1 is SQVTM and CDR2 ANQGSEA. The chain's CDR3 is CSVGGPYEQYF. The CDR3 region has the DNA TGCAGCGTGGGCGGTCCCTACGAGCAGTACTTC.